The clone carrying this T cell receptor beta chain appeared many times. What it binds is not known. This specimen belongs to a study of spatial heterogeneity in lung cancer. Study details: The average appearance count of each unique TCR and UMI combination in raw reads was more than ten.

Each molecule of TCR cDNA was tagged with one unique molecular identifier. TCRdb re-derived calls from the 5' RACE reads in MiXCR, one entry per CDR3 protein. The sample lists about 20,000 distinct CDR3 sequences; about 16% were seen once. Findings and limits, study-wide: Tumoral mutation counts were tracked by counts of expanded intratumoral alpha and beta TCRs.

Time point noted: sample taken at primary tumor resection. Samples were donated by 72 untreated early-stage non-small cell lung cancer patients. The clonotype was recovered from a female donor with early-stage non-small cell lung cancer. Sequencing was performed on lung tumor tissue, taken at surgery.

The CDR3 spells CASSLNGAPTDTQYF. The CDR3 DNA reads TGTGCCAGCAGTTTAAACGGGGCCCCCACAGATACGCAGTATTTT. The rearrangement links TRBV28 to TRBJ2-3; D might be TRBD1 or TRBD2, each matching 5 bases. Germline V gene data show CDR1 as MDHEN and CDR2 as SYDVKM. Trimming cost V 2 bases and J 2 bases, with 11 bases left between them. The CDR3 is made up of 15 amino acids.